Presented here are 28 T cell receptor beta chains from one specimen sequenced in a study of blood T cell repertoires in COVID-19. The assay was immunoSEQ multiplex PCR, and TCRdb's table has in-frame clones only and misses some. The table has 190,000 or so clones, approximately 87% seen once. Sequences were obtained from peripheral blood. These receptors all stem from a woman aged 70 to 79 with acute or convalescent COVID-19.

The CDR3 reads CASSLGLEQYF. The DNA of the CDR3 is TGTGCCAGCAGCTTAGGACTGGAGCAGTACTTC. The chain uses TRBV11-2 and TRBJ2-7; no clear D. The V end lost 1 base, the J end lost 7 bases, and 5 bases lay between the germline ends. The length of the CDR3 is 11 residues. The germline gives CDR1 SGHAT, CDR2 FQNNGV. The whole variable domain, filled in from reference TRBV11-2 and TRBJ2-7, reads EAGVAQSPRYKIIEKRQSVAFWCNPISGHATLYWYQQILGQGPKLLIQFQNNGVVDDSQLPKDRFSAERLKGVDSTLKIQPAKLEDSAVYLCASSLGLEQYFGPGTRLTVT.

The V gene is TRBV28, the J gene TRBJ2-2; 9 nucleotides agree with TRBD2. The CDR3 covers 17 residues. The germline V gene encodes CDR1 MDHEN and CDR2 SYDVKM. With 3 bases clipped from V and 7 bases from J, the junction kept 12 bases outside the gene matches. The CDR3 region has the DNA TGTGCCAGCAGTTTGGGCTATAGCGGGAGTGGTTTCGGGGAGCTGTTTTTT. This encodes CASSLGYSGSGFGELFF.

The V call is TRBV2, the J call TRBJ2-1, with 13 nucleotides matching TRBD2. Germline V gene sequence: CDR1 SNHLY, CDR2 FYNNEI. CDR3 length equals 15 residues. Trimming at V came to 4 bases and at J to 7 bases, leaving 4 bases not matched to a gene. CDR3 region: CASSAGTSGVNEQFF. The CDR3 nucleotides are TGTGCCAGCAGTGCCGGGACTAGCGGGGTTAATGAGCAGTTCTTC.

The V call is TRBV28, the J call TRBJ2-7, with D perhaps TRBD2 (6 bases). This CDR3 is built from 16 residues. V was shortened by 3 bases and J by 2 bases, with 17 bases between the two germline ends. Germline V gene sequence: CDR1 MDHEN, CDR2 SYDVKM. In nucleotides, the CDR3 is TGTGCCAGCAGTTTCCCACCGGGACTGGGGGCCTACGAGCAGTACTTC. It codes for CASSFPPGLGAYEQYF.

The chain's CDR3 is CASSYFPDEQFF. For the CDR3, the DNA is TGTGCCAGCAGTTACTTTCCCGATGAGCAGTTCTTC. The gene calls are TRBV6-2 or TRBV6-3 and TRBJ2-1, with D unclear. The CDR3 spans 12 residues. Trimming left V 1 base short and J 8 bases short, with 6 bases between. CDR1 and CDR2 (germline): MNHEY, SVGEGT.

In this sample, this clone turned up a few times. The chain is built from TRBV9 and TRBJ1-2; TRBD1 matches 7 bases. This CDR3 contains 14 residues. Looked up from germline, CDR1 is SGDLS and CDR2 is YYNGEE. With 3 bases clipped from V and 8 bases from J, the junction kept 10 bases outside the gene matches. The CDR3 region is CASSAGTVEAGYTF. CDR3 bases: TGTGCCAGCAGCGCGGGGACAGTGGAGGCGGGCTACACCTTC.

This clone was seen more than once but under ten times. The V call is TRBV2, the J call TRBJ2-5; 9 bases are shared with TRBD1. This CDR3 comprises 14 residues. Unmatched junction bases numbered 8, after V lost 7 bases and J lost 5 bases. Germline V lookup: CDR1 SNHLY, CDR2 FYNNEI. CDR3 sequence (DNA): TGTGCCAGCATAAGGGACAGGGTTAGGGAGACCCAGTACTTC. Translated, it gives CASIRDRVRETQYF.

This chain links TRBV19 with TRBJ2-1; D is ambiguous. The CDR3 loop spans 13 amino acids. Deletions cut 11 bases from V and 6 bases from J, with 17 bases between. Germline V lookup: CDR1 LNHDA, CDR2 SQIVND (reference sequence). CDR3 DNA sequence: TGTGCCGCTGCACAGAACCACCTCAATGAGCAGTTCTTC. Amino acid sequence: CAAAQNHLNEQFF.

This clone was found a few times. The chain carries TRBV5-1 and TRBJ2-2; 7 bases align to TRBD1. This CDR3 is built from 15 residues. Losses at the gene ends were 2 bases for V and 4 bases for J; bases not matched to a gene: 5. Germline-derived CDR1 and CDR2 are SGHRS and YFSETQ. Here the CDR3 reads CASSFTGAPTGELFF. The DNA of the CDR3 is TGCGCCAGCAGCTTTACAGGGGCGCCCACCGGGGAGCTGTTTTTT.

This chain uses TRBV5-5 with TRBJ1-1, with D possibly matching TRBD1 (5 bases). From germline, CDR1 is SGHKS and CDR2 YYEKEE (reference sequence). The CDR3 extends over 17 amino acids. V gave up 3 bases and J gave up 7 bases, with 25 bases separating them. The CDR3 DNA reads TGTGCCAGCAGCTCCGTGGCAGGGCTTAATAGGAAGCATGAAGCTTTCTTT. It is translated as CASSSVAGLNRKHEAFF.

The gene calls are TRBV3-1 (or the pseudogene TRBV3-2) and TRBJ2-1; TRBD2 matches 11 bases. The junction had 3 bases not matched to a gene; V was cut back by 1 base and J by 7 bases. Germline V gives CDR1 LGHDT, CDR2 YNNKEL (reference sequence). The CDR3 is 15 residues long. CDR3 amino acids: CASSQGIAGGNEQFF. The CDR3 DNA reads TGTGCCAGCAGCCAAGGGATAGCGGGGGGGAATGAGCAGTTCTTC.

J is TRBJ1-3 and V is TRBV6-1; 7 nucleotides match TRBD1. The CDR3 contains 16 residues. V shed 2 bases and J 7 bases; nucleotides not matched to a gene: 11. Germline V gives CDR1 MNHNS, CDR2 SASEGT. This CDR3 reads CASSERAQGVRNTIYF. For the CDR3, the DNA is TGTGCCAGCAGTGAACGGGCTCAGGGGGTTAGGAACACCATATATTTT.

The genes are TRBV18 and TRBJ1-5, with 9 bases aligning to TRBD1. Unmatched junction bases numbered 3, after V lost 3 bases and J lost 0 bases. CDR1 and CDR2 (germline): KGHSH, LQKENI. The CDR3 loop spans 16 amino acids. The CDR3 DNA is TGTGCCAGCTCACCGGGACAGGGAGGTAGCAATCAGCCCCAGCATTTT. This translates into CASSPGQGGSNQPQHF. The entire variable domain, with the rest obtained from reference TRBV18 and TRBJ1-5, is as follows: NAGVMQNPRHLVRRRGQEARLRCSPMKGHSHVYWYRQLPEEGLKFMVYLQKENIIDESGMPKERFSAEFPKEGPSILRIQQVVRGDSAAYFCASSPGQGGSNQPQHFGDGTRLSIL.

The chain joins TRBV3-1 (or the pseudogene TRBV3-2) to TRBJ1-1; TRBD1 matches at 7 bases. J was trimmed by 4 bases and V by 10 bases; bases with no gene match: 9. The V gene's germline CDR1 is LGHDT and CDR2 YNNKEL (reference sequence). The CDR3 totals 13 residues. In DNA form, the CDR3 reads TGTGCCACCAGTCAGGGGGACGGCACTGAAGCTTTCTTT. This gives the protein CATSQGDGTEAFF.

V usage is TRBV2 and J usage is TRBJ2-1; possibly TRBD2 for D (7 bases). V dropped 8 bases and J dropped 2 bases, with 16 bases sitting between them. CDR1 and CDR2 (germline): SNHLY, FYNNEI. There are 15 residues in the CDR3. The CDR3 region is CASVLGEGAYNEQFF. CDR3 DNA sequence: TGTGCCAGCGTACTCGGGGAGGGGGCCTACAATGAGCAGTTCTTC.

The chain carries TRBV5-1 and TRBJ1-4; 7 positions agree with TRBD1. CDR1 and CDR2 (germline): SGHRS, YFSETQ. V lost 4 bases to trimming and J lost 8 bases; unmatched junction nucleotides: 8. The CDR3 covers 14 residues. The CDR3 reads CASSPLRTGEKLFF. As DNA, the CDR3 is TGCGCCAGCAGCCCACTGAGGACAGGCGAAAAACTGTTTTTT.

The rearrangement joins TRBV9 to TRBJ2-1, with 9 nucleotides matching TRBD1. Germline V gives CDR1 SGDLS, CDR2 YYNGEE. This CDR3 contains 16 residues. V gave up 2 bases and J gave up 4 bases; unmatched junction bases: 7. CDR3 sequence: CASSVPRTGDYNEQFF. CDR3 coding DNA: TGTGCCAGCAGCGTGCCTCGGACAGGGGATTACAATGAGCAGTTCTTC.

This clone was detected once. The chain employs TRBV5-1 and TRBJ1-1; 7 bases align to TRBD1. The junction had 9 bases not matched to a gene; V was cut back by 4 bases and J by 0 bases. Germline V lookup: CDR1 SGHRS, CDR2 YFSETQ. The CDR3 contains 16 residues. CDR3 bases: TGCGCCAGCAGCACCGACTGGGACAGTATGAACACTGAAGCTTTCTTT. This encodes CASSTDWDSMNTEAFF.

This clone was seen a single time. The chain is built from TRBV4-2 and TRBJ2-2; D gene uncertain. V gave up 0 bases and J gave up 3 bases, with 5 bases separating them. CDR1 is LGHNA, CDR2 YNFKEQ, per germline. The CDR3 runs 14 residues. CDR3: CASSQETYTGELFF. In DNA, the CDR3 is TGTGCCAGCAGCCAAGAAACATACACCGGGGAGCTGTTTTTT.

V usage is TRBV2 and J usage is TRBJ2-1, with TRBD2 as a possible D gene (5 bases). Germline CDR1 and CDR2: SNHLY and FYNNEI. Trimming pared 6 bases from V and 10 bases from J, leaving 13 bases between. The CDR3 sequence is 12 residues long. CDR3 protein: CASRSSSREQFF. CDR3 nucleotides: TGTGCCAGCAGGTCTAGCAGTCGGGAGCAGTTCTTC.

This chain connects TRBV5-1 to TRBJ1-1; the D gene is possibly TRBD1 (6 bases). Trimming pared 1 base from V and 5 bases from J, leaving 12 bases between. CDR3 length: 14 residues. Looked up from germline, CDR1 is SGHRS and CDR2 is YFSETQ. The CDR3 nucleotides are TGCGCCAGCAGCTTGTCGGGGGGGCTGACTGAAGCTTTCTTT. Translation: CASSLSGGLTEAFF.

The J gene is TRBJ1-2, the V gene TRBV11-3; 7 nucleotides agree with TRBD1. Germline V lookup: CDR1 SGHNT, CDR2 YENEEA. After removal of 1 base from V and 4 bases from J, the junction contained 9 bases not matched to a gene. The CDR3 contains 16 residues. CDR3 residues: CASSLGQGPAIYGYTF. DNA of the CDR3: TGTGCCAGCAGCTTAGGACAGGGACCCGCGATCTATGGCTACACCTTC.

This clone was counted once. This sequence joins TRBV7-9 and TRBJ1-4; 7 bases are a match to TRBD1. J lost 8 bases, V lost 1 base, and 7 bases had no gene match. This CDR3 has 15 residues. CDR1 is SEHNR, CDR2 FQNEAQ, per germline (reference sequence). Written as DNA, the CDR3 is TGTGCCAGCAGCTTAGGTTACCCACAGGGGGAAAAACTGTTTTTT. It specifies CASSLGYPQGEKLFF.

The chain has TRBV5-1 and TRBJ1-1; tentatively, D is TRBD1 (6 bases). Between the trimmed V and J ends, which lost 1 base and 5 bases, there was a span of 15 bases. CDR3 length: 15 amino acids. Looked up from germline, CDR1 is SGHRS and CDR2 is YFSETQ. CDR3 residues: CASSLSRGMGTEAFF. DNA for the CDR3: TGCGCCAGCAGCTTGTCCAGGGGAATGGGGACTGAAGCTTTCTTT.

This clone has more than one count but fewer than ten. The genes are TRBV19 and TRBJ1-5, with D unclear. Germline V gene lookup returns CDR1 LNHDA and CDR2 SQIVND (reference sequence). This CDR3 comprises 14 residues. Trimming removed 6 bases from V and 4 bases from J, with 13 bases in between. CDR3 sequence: CASRGMRANQPQHF. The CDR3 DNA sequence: TGTGCCAGTAGGGGGATGAGGGCAAATCAGCCCCAGCATTTT.

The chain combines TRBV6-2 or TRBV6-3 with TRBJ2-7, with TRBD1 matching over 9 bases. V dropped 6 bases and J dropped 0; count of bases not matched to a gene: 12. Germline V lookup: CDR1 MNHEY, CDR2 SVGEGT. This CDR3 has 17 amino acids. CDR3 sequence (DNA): TGTGCCAGCAGCCCACCGACAGGGGGGACACTCTCCTACGAGCAGTACTTC. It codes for CASSPPTGGTLSYEQYF.

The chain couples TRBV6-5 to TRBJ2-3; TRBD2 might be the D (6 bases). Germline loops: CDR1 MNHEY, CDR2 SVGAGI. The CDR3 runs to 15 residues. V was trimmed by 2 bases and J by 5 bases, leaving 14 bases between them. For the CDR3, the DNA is TGTGCCAGCAGTTACGGTAGCGGAAGGATAGATACGCAGTATTTT. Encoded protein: CASSYGSGRIDTQYF.

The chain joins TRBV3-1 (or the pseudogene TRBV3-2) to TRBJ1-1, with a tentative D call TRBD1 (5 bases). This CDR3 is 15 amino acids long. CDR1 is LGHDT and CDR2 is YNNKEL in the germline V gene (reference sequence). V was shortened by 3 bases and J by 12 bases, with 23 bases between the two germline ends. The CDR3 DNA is TGTGCCAGCAGCCATTTCTTGGGGCAGCACGGGAGTTCTTTCTTT. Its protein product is CASSHFLGQHGSSFF.